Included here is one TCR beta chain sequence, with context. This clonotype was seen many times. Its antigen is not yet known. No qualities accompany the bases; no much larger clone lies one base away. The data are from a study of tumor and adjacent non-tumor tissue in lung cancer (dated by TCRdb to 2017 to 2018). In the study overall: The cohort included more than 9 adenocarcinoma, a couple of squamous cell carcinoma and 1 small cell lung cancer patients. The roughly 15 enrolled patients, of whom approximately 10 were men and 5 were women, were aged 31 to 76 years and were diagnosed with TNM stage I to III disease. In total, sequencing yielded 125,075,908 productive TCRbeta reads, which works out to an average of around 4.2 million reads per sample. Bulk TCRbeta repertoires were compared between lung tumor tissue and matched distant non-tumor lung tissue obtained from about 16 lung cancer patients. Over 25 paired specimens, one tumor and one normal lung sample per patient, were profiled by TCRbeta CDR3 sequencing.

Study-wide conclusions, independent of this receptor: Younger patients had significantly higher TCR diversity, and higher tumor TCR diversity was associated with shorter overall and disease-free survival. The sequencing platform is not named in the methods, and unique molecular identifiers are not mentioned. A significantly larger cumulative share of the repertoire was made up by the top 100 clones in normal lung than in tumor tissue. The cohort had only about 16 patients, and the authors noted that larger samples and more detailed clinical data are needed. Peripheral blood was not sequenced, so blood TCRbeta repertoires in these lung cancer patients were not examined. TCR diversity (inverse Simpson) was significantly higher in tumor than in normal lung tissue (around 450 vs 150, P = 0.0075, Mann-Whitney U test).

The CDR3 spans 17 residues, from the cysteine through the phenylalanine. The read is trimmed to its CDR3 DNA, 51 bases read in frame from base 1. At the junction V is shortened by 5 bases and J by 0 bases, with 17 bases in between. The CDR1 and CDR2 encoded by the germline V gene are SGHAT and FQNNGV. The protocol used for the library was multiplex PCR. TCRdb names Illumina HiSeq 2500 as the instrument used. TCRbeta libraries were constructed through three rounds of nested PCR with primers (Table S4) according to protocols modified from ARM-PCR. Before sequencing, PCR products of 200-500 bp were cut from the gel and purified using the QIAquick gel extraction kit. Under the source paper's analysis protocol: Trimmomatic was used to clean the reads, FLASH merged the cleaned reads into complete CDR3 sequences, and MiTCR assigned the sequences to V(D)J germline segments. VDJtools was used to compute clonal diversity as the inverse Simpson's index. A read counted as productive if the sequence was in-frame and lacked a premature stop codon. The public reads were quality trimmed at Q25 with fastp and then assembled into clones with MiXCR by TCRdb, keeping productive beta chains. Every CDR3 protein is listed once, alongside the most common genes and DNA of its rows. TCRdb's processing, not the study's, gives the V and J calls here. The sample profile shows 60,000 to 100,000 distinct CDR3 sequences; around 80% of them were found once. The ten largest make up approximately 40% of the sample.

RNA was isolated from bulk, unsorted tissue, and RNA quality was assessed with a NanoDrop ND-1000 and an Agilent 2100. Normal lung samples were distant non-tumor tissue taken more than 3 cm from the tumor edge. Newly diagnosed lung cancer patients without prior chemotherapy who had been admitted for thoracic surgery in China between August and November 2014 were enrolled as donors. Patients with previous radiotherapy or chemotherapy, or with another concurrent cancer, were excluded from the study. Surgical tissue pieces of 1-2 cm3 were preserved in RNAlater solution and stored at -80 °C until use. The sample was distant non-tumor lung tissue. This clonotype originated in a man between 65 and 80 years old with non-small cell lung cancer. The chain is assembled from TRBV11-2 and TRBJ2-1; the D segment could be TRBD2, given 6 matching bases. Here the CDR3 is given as CASSNIWGVISYNEQFF. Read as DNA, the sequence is TGTGCCAGCAGCAACATATGGGGGGTTATCTCCTACAATGAGCAGTTCTTC.